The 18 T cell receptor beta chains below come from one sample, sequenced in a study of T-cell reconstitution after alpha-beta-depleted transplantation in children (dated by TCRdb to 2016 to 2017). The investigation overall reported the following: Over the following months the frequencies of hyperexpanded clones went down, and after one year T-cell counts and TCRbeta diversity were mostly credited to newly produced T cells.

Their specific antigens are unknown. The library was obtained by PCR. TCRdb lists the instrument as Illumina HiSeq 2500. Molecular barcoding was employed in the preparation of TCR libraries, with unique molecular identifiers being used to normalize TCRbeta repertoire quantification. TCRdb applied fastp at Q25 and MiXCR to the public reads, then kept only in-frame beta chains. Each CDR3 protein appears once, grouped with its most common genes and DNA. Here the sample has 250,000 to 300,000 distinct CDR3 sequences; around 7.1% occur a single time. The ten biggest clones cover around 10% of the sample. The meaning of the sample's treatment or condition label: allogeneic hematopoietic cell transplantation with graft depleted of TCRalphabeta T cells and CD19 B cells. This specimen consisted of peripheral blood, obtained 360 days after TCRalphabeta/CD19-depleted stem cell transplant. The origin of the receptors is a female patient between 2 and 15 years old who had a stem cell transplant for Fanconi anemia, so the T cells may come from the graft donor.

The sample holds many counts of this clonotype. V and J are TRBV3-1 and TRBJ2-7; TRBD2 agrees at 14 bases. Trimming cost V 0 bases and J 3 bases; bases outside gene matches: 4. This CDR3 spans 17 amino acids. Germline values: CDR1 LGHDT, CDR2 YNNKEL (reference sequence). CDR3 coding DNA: TGTGCCAGCAGCCAAGACGAGGGACTAGCGGGAGACTACGAGCAGTACTTC. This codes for CASSQDEGLAGDYEQYF.

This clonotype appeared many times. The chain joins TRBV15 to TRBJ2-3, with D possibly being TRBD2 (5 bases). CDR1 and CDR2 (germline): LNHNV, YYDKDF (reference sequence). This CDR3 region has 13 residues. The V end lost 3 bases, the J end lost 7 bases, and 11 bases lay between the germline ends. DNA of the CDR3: TGTGCCACCAGCAGTGAACGGGGAAATACGCAGTATTTT. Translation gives CATSSERGNTQYF.

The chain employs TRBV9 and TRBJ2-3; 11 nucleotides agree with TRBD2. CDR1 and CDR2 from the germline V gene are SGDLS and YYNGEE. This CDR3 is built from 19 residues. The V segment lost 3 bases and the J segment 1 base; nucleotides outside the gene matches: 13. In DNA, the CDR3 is TGTGCCAGCAGCGCCTTTTTAGCGGGGGGGCCTGGCGGCACAGATACGCAGTATTTT. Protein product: CASSAFLAGGPGGTDTQYF.

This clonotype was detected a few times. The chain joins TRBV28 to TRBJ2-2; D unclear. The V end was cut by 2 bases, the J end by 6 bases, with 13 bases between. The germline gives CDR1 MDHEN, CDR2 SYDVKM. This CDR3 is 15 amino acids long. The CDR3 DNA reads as TGTGCCAGCAGTTTAGGAGACTCCCCTGCCGGGGAGCTGTTTTTT. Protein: CASSLGDSPAGELFF.

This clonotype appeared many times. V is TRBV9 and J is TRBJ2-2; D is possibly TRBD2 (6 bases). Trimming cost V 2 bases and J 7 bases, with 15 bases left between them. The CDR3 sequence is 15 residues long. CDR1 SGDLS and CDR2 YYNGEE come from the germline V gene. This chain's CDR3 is CASSVGGRRVGELFF. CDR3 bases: TGTGCCAGCAGCGTCGGAGGCAGGAGGGTCGGGGAGCTGTTTTTT.

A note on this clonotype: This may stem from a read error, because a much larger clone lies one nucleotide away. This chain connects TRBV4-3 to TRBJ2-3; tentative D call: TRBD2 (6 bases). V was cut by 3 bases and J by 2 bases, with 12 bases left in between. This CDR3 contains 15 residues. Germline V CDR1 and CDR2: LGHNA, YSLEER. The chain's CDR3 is CASSQDRGYTDTQYF. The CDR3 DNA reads TGCGCCAGCAGCCAGGACCGGGGGTACACAGATACGCAGTATTTT.

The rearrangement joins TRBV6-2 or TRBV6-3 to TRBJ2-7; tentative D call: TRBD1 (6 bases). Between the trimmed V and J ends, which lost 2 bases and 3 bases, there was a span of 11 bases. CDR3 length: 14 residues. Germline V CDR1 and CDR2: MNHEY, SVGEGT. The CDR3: CASSYLKGVYEQYF. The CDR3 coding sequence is TGTGCCAGCAGTTACCTCAAGGGGGTCTACGAGCAGTACTTC.

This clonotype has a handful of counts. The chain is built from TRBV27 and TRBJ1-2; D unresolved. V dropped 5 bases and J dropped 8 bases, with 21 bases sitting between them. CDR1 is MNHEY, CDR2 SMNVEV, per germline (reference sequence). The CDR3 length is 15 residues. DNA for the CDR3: TGTGCCAGCAGTCTTCAGAGTCGGGGAGCCGAAGGCTACACCTTC. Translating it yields CASSLQSRGAEGYTF.

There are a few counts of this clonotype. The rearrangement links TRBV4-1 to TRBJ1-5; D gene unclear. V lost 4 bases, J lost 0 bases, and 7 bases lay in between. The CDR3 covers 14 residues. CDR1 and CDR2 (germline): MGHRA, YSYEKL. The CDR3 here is CASSPLYSNQPQHF. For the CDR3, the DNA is TGCGCCAGCAGCCCCCTTTATAGCAATCAGCCCCAGCATTTT.

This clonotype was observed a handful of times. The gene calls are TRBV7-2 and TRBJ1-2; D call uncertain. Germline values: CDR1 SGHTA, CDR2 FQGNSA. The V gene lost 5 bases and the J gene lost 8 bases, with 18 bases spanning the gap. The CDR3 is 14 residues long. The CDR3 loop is CASSTPEGLSGYTF. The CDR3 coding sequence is TGTGCCAGCAGCACACCCGAGGGCCTCTCGGGCTACACCTTC.

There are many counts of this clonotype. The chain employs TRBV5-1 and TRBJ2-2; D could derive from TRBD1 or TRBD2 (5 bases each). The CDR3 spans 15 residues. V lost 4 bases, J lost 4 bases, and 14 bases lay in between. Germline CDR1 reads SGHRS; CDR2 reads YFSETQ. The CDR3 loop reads CASSLRDAGTGELFF. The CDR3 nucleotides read TGCGCCAGCAGCCTCAGGGATGCGGGCACCGGGGAGCTGTTTTTT.

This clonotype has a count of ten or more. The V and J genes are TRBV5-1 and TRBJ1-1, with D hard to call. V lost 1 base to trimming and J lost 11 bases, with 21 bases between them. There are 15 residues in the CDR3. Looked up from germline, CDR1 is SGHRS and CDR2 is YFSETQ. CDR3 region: CASSLTTRALTGAFF. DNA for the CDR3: TGCGCCAGCAGCTTGACAACCCGGGCCCTCACCGGGGCTTTCTTT. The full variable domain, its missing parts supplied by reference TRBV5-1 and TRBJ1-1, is KAGVTQTPRYLIKTRGQQVTLSCSPISGHRSVSWYQQTPGQGLQFLFEYFSETQRNKGNFPGRFSGRQFSNSRSEMNVSTLELGDSALYLCASSLTTRALTGAFFGQGTRLTVV.

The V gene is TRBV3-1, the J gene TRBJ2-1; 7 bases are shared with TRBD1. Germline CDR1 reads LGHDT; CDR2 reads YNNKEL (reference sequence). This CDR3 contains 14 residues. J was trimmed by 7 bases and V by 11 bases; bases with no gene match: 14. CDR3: CAFSRRQGFNEQFF. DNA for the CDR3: TGTGCCTTCAGCCGACGACAGGGATTTAATGAGCAGTTCTTC.

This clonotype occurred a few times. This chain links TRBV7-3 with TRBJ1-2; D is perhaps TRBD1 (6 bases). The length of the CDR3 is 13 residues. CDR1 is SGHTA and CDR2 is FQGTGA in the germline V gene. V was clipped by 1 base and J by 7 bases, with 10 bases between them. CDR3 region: CASSLNQGSGYTF. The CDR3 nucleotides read TGTGCCAGCAGCTTAAACCAGGGGAGTGGCTACACCTTC.

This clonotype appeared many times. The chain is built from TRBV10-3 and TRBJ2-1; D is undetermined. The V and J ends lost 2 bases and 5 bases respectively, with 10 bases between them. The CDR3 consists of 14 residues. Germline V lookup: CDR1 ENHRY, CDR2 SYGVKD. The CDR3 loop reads CAISEARTHNEQFF. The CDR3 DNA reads TGTGCCATCAGTGAGGCCAGGACCCACAATGAGCAGTTCTTC.

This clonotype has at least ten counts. In DNA, the CDR3 is TGCAGCGTTGAAGATCGACGATCACCCCTCCACTTT. Protein: CSVEDRRSPLHF. The chain has TRBV29-1 and TRBJ1-6; D is unresolved. The CDR3 contains 12 residues. Between the trimmed V and J ends, which lost 0 bases and 10 bases, there was a span of 7 bases. The germline gives CDR1 SQVTM, CDR2 ANQGSEA.

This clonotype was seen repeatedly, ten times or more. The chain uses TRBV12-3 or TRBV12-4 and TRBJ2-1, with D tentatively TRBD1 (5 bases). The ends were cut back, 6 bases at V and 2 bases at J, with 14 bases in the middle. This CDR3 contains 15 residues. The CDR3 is CASSPIDSPYNEQFF. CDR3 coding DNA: TGTGCCAGCAGCCCCATTGACAGCCCCTACAATGAGCAGTTCTTC.

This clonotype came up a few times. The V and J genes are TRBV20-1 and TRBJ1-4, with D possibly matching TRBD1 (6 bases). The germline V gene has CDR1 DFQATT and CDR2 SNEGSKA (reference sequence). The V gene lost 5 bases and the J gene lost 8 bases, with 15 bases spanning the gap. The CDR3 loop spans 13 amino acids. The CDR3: CSAARQASEKLFF. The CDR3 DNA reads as TGCAGTGCTGCCAGACAGGCAAGCGAAAAACTGTTTTTT.